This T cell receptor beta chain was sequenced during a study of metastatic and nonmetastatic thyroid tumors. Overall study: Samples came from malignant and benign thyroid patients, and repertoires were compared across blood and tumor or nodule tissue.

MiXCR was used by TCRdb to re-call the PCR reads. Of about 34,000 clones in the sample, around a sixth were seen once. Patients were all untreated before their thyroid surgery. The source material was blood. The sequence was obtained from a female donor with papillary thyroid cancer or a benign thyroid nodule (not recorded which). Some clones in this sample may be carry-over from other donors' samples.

DNA of the CDR3: TGTGCCAGCAGCGTAGCTGGATATGGCTACACCTTC. Translating gives CASSVAGYGYTF. The rearrangement uses TRBV9 and TRBJ1-2; D uncertain. This CDR3 spans 12 amino acids. Germline CDR1 is SGDLS and CDR2 is YYNGEE. V lost 0 bases and J lost 5, with 5 bases in between.